This TCR beta chain was documented in a study of T cell responses to AZD1222 COVID-19 vaccine. Study-wide context: Recipients boosted at about 4 weeks or about 12 weeks are pooled.

The CDR3 is 13 amino acids. CDR1 and CDR2 (germline): SGHRS, YFSETQ. V was shortened by 3 bases and J by 3 bases, with 9 bases between the two germline ends. In regard to this clone: Its antigen is undetermined.

The table came from immunoSEQ multiplex PCR; TCRdb's copy has only in-frame clones and leaves some out. The sample comprises some 100,000 clones, about nine tenths of which are singletons, and 4.5% rests with the top ten. Study-level results: At baseline, seropositivity was found in only six AZD1222 recipients. Spike-wide vaccine-associated CD4 TCRs dominated at 160-218 and 743-854.

The sequence derives from an adult in good health. This specimen consisted of peripheral blood, obtained on day 0 of AZD1222 vaccination. This chain links TRBV5-1 with TRBJ1-1, with TRBD1 as a possible D gene (6 bases). The CDR3 reads CASSSGVYTEAFF. The CDR3 coding sequence is TGCGCCAGCAGCTCAGGGGTTTACACTGAAGCTTTCTTT.